The present entry profiles one T cell receptor (beta chain) with its context. This clone was seen more than once but under ten times. It has no known antigen specificity. Base qualities were left out, and no much larger clone turns up one base away. The sample comes from a study of beta chain features in type 1 diabetes (dated 2018 in TCRdb). For the wider study: Patients and healthy donors did not differ in mean age, gender distribution, total cell number or subset yield. Regulatory and stem cell-like memory subsets were isolated from only 8 patients and roughly eight healthy donors, whereas naive and central memory subsets came from all 30 or so donors. A total of roughly 98,000,000 sorted cells were examined across all samples, and a strong correlation was observed between cell number per subset and RNA yield. In the study, TCRB repertoires of sorted circulating CD4+ T cell subsets from recently diagnosed type 1 diabetes patients were compared with those of matched healthy donors.

Here is what the overall study found, with its caveats: The naive, central memory and regulatory TCRB repertoires appeared to resemble one another more closely among patients than among healthy donors. At VDJ recombination sites, patients with type 1 diabetes made fewer insertions and deleted more nucleotides, a pattern implying thymic rearrangement abnormalities. A moderate but significant shortening of TCRB CDR3 length was observed in type 1 diabetes patients in all four CD4+ subsets. Only small numbers of individuals were included in the HLA sub-analyses, which left unresolved whether HLA type had any influence on TCRB rearrangement. Sequencing cDNA rather than genomic DNA could over-represent highly expressing activated cells, although activation and CD3 levels did not differ between groups. Shorter templates might have been favored by PCR, but patient and control samples were amplified and corrected together, so both groups would have been affected equally by any skew.

From each donor, a single peripheral blood sample of approximately 110 mL on average was drawn into heparinised tubes. Naive, central memory, regulatory and stem cell-like memory CD4+ T cells were sorted on a BD FACSAria II using a panel including CD45RO, CCR7, CD25, CD127, CD95 and CD27. All sorted populations exceeded 95% purity. PBMCs were separated immediately by Lymphoprep density gradient centrifugation and were stained directly, without being cultured. To minimize batch effects, samples were stained and sorted in pairs, one healthy donor with one patient per experiment. The CDR3 runs 14 residues from the cysteine to the phenylalanine. The sequence is cut down to CDR3 DNA, 42 bases in frame from base 1. For this chain, trimming is 6 bases at the V end and 2 bases at the J end, and the number of junction bases without a gene match is 5. For CDR1 and CDR2, the germline V gene lists KGHSH and LQKENI.

All of the isolated RNA was reverse transcribed with the High Capacity cDNA Reverse Transcription Kit, so expressed TCRB transcripts were sequenced. Deep immunoSEQ sequencing was applied to naive, central memory and regulatory T cell samples, giving an average of about 3.57 million total reads per sample. Sorted cells were lysed in RLT buffer and RNA was extracted with DNase-treated RNeasy Micro or Mini kits, depending on cell number. To prevent cross-contamination, every cell subset was processed on its own, while patient and healthy donor samples were processed together. The immunoSEQ multiplex PCR was used to amplify TCRB sequences from cDNA, generating 87-bp fragments that spanned the CDR3 region. Amplicons were sequenced on the Illumina HiSeq platform. The authors' analysis ran thus. PCR bias was computationally corrected using synthetic template baselines, reads within Hamming distance 2 were collapsed, and singletons that could not be merged were discarded. Reads were aligned against IMGT to assign V, D and J genes, CDR3 length and insertions or deletions at six rearrangement sites. Within each subset, clonotype counts were normalized to sorted cell number, and only after that were true diversity and Gini coefficients computed with the tcR R package. Repertoire sharing was quantified using the overlap coefficient calculated on TCRB nucleotide sequences. Held by TCRdb, this immuneACCESS table contains in-frame sequences only and omits some clones. Under half of the omission traces to an unresolved V gene where checked; the cause of the rest is unknown. The DNA gave D and trimming, while V, J and clone size come from that table. The sample has around 130,000 clones on record, around 10% of them singletons. The ten largest clones take up roughly 0.75% of the sample.

The sequence was collected from a man aged 30 to 45 with type 1 diabetes. The chain uses TRBV18 and TRBJ2-7; the central 9 bases match TRBD1. The sequenced material came from central memory CD4+ T cells from blood. The CDR3 corresponds to CASSFGTGTYEQYF. The sequenced DNA: TGTGCCAGCTCGTTCGGGACAGGGACCTACGAGCAGTACTTC.